This T cell receptor (beta chain) was sequenced in a study of blood T cell repertoires in COVID-19. Turning to the study itself: There were acute and convalescent COVID-19 samples, and they came from the United States, Italy and Spain.

In terms of age and location, participants ranged from roughly 18 to 89 years and lived in about 25 US areas. Clones were read by immunoSEQ multiplex PCR, and TCRdb kept only the in-frame ones, dropping some. The profile shows around 290,000 clones, around 90% of them singletons. The sequenced material came from PBMCs or T cells enriched from blood (not recorded which). This receptor was obtained from a woman between 35 and 50 years old who had recovered from COVID-19.

The CDR3 sequence is CASSLAVGQEQYF. The CDR3 DNA follows: TGCGCCAGCAGCTTGGCGGTAGGACAGGAGCAGTACTTC. The chain is built from TRBV5-1 and TRBJ2-7, with a tentative D call TRBD1 (6 bases). CDR1 is SGHRS and CDR2 is YFSETQ in the germline V gene. The V and J ends lost 0 bases and 7 bases respectively, with 11 bases between them. The CDR3 totals 13 residues.